This TCR beta chain was sequenced for a study of response to subunit inactivated influenza vaccine. Broader study findings: Authors proposed each seasonal influenza vaccination draws in few new T cells.

This clonotype has ten or more counts. The antigen is undetermined. The CDR3 covers 13 residues. The J segment lost 6 bases and the V segment lost 3 bases, leaving 2 bases of the junction unmatched. TCRdb ran MiXCR on the RT-PCR reads and lists one entry per CDR3 protein. The sample gives about 800,000 distinct CDR3 sequences, around 20% of which show up once; roughly a tenth is in the top ten. Sequences were derived from PBMCs from blood, sampled about 5 days after vaccination. The receptor comes from a man between 45 and 60 years old who received an inactivated influenza vaccine. The chain uses TRBV12-3 or TRBV12-4 and TRBJ2-1, with 7 positions matching TRBD1. The CDR3 sequence: CASSFNRGNEQFF. As DNA, the CDR3 is TGTGCCAGCAGTTTTAACAGGGGCAATGAGCAGTTCTTC.